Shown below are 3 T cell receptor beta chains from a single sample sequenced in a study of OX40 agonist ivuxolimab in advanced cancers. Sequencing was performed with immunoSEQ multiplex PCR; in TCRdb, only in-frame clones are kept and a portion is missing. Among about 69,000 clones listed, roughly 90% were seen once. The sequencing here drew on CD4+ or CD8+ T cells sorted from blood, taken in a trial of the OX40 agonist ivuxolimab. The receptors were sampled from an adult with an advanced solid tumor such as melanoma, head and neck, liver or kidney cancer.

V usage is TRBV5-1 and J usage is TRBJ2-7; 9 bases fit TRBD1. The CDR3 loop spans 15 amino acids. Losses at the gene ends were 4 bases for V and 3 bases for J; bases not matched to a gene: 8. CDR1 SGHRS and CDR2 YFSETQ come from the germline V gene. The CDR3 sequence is CASSLRTGVDYEQYF. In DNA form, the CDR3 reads TGCGCCAGCAGCCTTAGGACAGGGGTGGACTACGAGCAGTACTTC.

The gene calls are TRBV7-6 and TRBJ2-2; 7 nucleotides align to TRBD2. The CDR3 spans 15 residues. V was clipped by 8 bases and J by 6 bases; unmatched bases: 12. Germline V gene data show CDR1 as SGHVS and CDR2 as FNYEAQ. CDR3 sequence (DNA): TGTGCCAGCGGACCACTAGCGTTCGGTGCCGGGGAGCTGTTTTTT. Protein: CASGPLAFGAGELFF.

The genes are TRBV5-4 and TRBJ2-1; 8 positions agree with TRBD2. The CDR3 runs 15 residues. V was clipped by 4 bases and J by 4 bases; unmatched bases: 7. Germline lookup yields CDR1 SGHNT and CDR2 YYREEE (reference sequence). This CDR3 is CASSKSGSGYNEQFF. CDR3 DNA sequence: TGTGCCAGCAGCAAAAGCGGGAGCGGGTACAATGAGCAGTTCTTC. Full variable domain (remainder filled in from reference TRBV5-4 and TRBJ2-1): ETGVTQSPTHLIKTRGQQVTLRCSSQSGHNTVSWYQQALGQGPQFIFQYYREEENGRGNFPPRFSGLQFPNYSSELNVNALELDDSALYLCASSKSGSGYNEQFFGPGTRLTVL.